This passage covers 27 T cell receptor beta chains from one sample sequenced in a study of cytomegalovirus exposure and HLA in healthy donors (dated by TCRdb to 2016 to 2017). Libraries were made using the immunoSEQ multiplex PCR assay. The table comes from immuneACCESS by way of TCRdb, which keeps in-frame sequences with V and J called. Part of the clones is missing from these tables; in studies checked, under half for an unresolved V gene and the rest for unknown reasons. This sample gives about 180,000 clones in total; 85% of them show up just once. Clones ranked in the top ten supply more than 15% of the sample. Sequenced input: PBMCs. The receptor source for this set is a young man in good health and CMV-seropositive.

The chain recombines TRBV13 with TRBJ2-3; perhaps TRBD2 as D (6 bases). The germline V gene encodes CDR1 PRHDT and CDR2 FYEKMQ (reference sequence). This CDR3 spans 17 amino acids. Trimming cost V 5 bases and J 8 bases, with 26 bases left between them. The CDR3 sequence: CASSVSGVAVQPGTQYF. In nucleotides, the CDR3 is TGTGCCAGCAGCGTCTCCGGGGTAGCGGTGCAGCCGGGTACGCAGTATTTT.

The chain combines TRBV6-1 with TRBJ2-7; the match to TRBD1 covers 9 bases. Germline loops: CDR1 MNHNS, CDR2 SASEGT. The trim removed 2 bases at V and 3 bases at J, leaving 11 bases unmatched. This CDR3 contains 17 residues. Here the CDR3 reads CASSELGMRQGGYEQYF. CDR3 sequence (DNA): TGTGCCAGCAGTGAACTCGGGATGAGACAGGGGGGCTACGAGCAGTACTTC.

This chain connects TRBV20-1 to TRBJ2-7, with D unclear. Germline V gene lookup returns CDR1 DFQATT and CDR2 SNEGSKA (reference sequence). The CDR3 length is 11 residues. CDR3 bases: TGCACCGCAAGGTCAGGCTACGAGCAGTACTTC. Translating gives CTARSGYEQYF.

The rearrangement joins TRBV7-8 to TRBJ1-2, with TRBD1 as a possible D gene (6 bases). The CDR3 runs to 15 residues. CDR1 is SGHVS, CDR2 FQNEAQ, per germline. V was pared by 5 bases and J by 8 bases, with 21 bases between. The CDR3 here is CASSSTGGGAGGYTF. CDR3 nucleotides: TGTGCCAGCAGCAGCACCGGTGGGGGGGCCGGGGGCTACACCTTC.

The chain has TRBV9 and TRBJ2-5; no firm D call. This CDR3 contains 15 residues. V was trimmed by 7 bases and J by 5 bases, leaving 21 bases between them. Germline V gives CDR1 SGDLS, CDR2 YYNGEE. The CDR3 sequence: CASGETGTFGETQYF. As DNA, the CDR3 is TGTGCCAGCGGAGAGACTGGAACTTTTGGGGAGACCCAGTACTTC.

V usage is TRBV29-1 and J usage is TRBJ1-4; 7 bases line up with TRBD1. Looked up from germline, CDR1 is SQVTM and CDR2 is ANQGSEA. The V and J ends lost 5 bases and 7 bases, in that order; junction bases with no gene match: 10. This CDR3 has 14 residues. The CDR3 region is CSVLPTGSGEKLFF. CDR3 nucleotides: TGCAGCGTTCTTCCGACAGGGAGCGGTGAAAAACTGTTTTTT.

This chain joins TRBV28 and TRBJ1-1; a weak D match, TRBD1 (5 bases). The germline gives CDR1 MDHEN, CDR2 SYDVKM. The CDR3 is made up of 13 amino acids. The V gene lost 2 bases and the J gene lost 7 bases, with 11 bases spanning the gap. The CDR3 nucleotides are TGTGCCAGCAGTTTAGGAGGGACGTATGAAGCTTTCTTT. This encodes CASSLGGTYEAFF.

This clone was seen only once. The rearrangement uses TRBV5-1 and TRBJ1-1, with D tentatively TRBD1 (6 bases). The CDR3 consists of 15 residues. Germline V gives CDR1 SGHRS, CDR2 YFSETQ. The V end was cut by 1 base, the J end by 0 bases, with 10 bases between. The CDR3 nucleotides are TGCGCCAGCAGCTTGCAACAGGGTATGAACACTGAAGCTTTCTTT. Its translation: CASSLQQGMNTEAFF.

This chain joins TRBV6-5 and TRBJ2-1; D may be TRBD2 (5 bases). Germline loops: CDR1 MNHEY, CDR2 SVGAGI. The V gene lost 6 bases and the J gene lost 0 bases, with 12 bases spanning the gap. CDR3 length equals 15 residues. The CDR3 bases are TGTGCCAGCAGGCCACGGAGGAGCTCCTACAATGAGCAGTTCTTC. This encodes CASRPRRSSYNEQFF.

V gene TRBV28 combines with J gene TRBJ1-4; D remains unclear. V was clipped by 5 bases and J by 4 bases, with 5 bases between them. CDR1 MDHEN and CDR2 SYDVKM come from the germline V gene. The CDR3 runs to 12 residues. Here the CDR3 reads CASSPFNEKLFF. The CDR3 nucleotides are TGTGCCAGCAGTCCCTTTAATGAAAAACTGTTTTTT. The whole variable domain, filled in from reference TRBV28 and TRBJ1-4, reads DVKVTQSSRYLVKRTGEKVFLECVQDMDHENMFWYRQDPGLGLRLIYFSYDVKMKEKGDIPEGYSVSREKKERFSLILESASTNQTSMYLCASSPFNEKLFFGSGTQLSVL.

The chain has TRBV4-2 and TRBJ1-3; TRBD1 is a possible D gene (5 bases). There are 18 residues in the CDR3. Germline V gene sequence: CDR1 LGHNA, CDR2 YNFKEQ. Trimming shortened V by 4 bases and J by 2 bases, and 21 bases separated the two germline ends. The CDR3 is CASSLEWGVPSPGNTIYF. The CDR3, as DNA: TGTGCCAGCAGCCTCGAGTGGGGGGTACCATCGCCTGGAAACACCATATATTTT.

V usage is TRBV7-9 and J usage is TRBJ2-6; perhaps TRBD1 as D (6 bases). Trimming left V 6 bases short and J 0 bases short, with 18 bases between. The germline V gene has CDR1 SEHNR and CDR2 FQNEAQ (reference sequence). The CDR3 is 18 residues long. CDR3 nucleotide sequence: TGTGCCAGCAGACCTACAGGGAAGGGGCCCTCTGGGGCCAACGTCCTGACTTTC. It yields the protein CASRPTGKGPSGANVLTF.

The chain is built from TRBV9 and TRBJ2-3, with 11 bases that match TRBD2. Losses at the gene ends were 2 bases for V and 1 base for J; bases not matched to a gene: 9. Germline V gives CDR1 SGDLS, CDR2 YYNGEE. This CDR3 region has 18 residues. The CDR3, as DNA: TGTGCCAGCAGCGTCACTAGCGGGGGAGGTATGGGCACAGATACGCAGTATTTT. Translated: CASSVTSGGGMGTDTQYF.

The rearrangement uses TRBV7-8 and TRBJ2-3, with unresolved D. Trimming shortened V by 1 base and J by 2 bases, and 4 bases separated the two germline ends. This CDR3 is built from 13 residues. Germline CDR1 SGHVS, CDR2 FQNEAQ. CDR3 amino acids: CASSLGLTDTQYF. DNA for the CDR3: TGTGCCAGCAGCTTAGGACTCACAGATACGCAGTATTTT.

This clone was observed a few times. The genes are TRBV7-9 and TRBJ1-2; D gene uncertain. The V end was cut by 2 bases, the J end by 7 bases, with 11 bases between. Germline assignment: CDR1 SEHNR and CDR2 FQNEAQ (reference sequence). The CDR3 has 13 residues. CDR3 residues: CASSLNSPSGYTF. The CDR3 bases are TGTGCCAGCAGCTTAAATTCGCCGAGTGGCTACACCTTC.

The chain employs TRBV7-9 and TRBJ1-2; possibly TRBD1 for D (6 bases). CDR1 and CDR2 (germline): SEHNR, FQNEAQ (reference sequence). The CDR3 loop spans 17 amino acids. Trimming shortened V by 2 bases and J by 4 bases, and 20 bases separated the two germline ends. In nucleotides, the CDR3 is TGTGCCAGCAGCTTACCCCCGGACAGCGGACGGGGCTATGGCTACACCTTC. Translating gives CASSLPPDSGRGYGYTF.

V gene TRBV27 combines with J gene TRBJ2-7, with 11 bases aligning to TRBD2. J was trimmed by 5 bases and V by 8 bases; bases with no gene match: 11. The CDR3 totals 15 residues. Germline lookup yields CDR1 MNHEY and CDR2 SMNVEV (reference sequence). The CDR3 bases are TGTGCCAGCCACGCGCTAGCGGGAGGAGTCCACGAGCAGTACTTC. Protein sequence: CASHALAGGVHEQYF.

The chain couples TRBV6-1 to TRBJ2-7; 7 bases match TRBD2. Germline CDR1 MNHNS, CDR2 SASEGT. The ends lost 0 bases at V and 11 bases at J; junction bases unmatched: 10. CDR3 size: 14 residues. In DNA, the CDR3 is TGTGCCAGCAGTGAAGCGGGCAGCATTCGGGAGGAGTACTTC. Translated: CASSEAGSIREEYF.

This chain connects TRBV28 to TRBJ2-1; 14 bases align to TRBD2. V lost 4 bases, J lost 9 bases, and 8 bases stayed unmatched. Looked up from germline, CDR1 is MDHEN and CDR2 is SYDVKM. The CDR3 consists of 16 residues. CDR3 nucleotides: TGTGCCAGCAGTTCCCTGACTAGCGGGAGGGCCATTGAGCAGTTCTTC. Translation gives CASSSLTSGRAIEQFF.

The chain is built from TRBV13 and TRBJ2-7; 7 bases line up with TRBD2. This CDR3 is built from 17 residues. The germline V gene encodes CDR1 PRHDT and CDR2 FYEKMQ (reference sequence). The J segment lost 3 bases and the V segment lost 0 bases, leaving 11 bases of the junction unmatched. DNA for the CDR3: TGTGCCAGCAGCTTAGGCCTCCGGGCGGGAGAAGGCTACGAGCAGTACTTC. Residues: CASSLGLRAGEGYEQYF.

The chain links TRBV29-1 to TRBJ2-7; unclear D gene. The CDR3 spans 11 residues. In germline, CDR1 is SQVTM, CDR2 ANQGSEA. Trimming removed 4 bases at V and 3 bases at J, with 7 bases between. CDR3 bases: TGCAGCGTTGGCGCAGGCTACGAGCAGTACTTC. This translates into CSVGAGYEQYF.

This sequence joins TRBV6-5 and TRBJ1-2; 8 nucleotides align to TRBD1. CDR1 is MNHEY, CDR2 SVGAGI, per germline. V shed 5 bases and J 6 bases; nucleotides not matched to a gene: 8. The CDR3 runs 14 residues. CDR3 residues: CASSTLDRGDGYTF. The CDR3 DNA sequence: TGTGCCAGCAGTACCCTCGACAGGGGAGATGGCTACACCTTC.

This clone was counted a single time. The rearrangement joins TRBV2 to TRBJ2-3, with TRBD2 identical over 8 bases. There are 16 residues in the CDR3. CDR1 SNHLY and CDR2 FYNNEI come from the germline V gene. Trimming at V came to 4 bases and at J to 2 bases, leaving 8 bases not matched to a gene. CDR3 bases: TGTGCCAGCAGTGCGCGGCGGGGGGCGCTCACAGATACGCAGTATTTT. It translates to CASSARRGALTDTQYF. The whole variable domain, remainder taken from reference TRBV2 and TRBJ2-3, is EPEVTQTPSHQVTQMGQEVILRCVPISNHLYFYWYRQILGQKVEFLVSFYNNEISEKSEIFDDQFSVERPDGSNFTLKIRSTKLEDSAMYFCASSARRGALTDTQYFGPGTRLTVL.

The chain uses TRBV4-1 and TRBJ1-4; D not resolved. V was cut by 4 bases and J by 7 bases, with 10 bases left in between. Germline lookup yields CDR1 MGHRA and CDR2 YSYEKL. The CDR3 totals 13 residues. The CDR3 loop reads CASSRGGSEKLFF. The CDR3 region has the DNA TGCGCCAGCAGCCGAGGAGGGAGTGAAAAACTGTTTTTT.

The chain joins TRBV14 to TRBJ2-7, with 8 bases aligning to TRBD1. Germline CDR1 reads SGHDN; CDR2 reads FVKESK. The CDR3 runs 14 residues. V lost 3 bases and J lost 0; bases outside the gene matches: 1. The DNA for the CDR3 is TGTGCCAGCAGCCAGACAGGGGCCTCCTACGAGCAGTACTTC. Residues: CASSQTGASYEQYF.

The chain couples TRBV7-9 to TRBJ1-3; TRBD1 agrees at 9 bases. The CDR3 is made up of 17 amino acids. Losses at the gene ends were 5 bases for V and 3 bases for J; bases not matched to a gene: 11. The germline CDR1 and CDR2 sequences are SEHNR and FQNEAQ (reference sequence). The CDR3 loop reads CASSRGLGTGNGNTIYF. The CDR3 bases are TGTGCCAGCAGCCGAGGACTCGGGACAGGGAATGGAAACACCATATATTTT. Combining the CDR3 with reference TRBV7-9 and TRBJ1-3 gives the whole variable domain DTGVSQNPRHKITKRGQNVTFRCDPISEHNRLYWYRQTLGQGPEFLTYFQNEAQLEKSRLLSDRFSAERPKGSFSTLEIQRTEQGDSAMYLCASSRGLGTGNGNTIYFGEGSWLTVV.

The gene calls are TRBV6-5 and TRBJ1-1; 9 nucleotides agree with TRBD1. The J segment lost 5 bases and the V segment lost 7 bases, leaving 5 bases of the junction unmatched. CDR1 and CDR2 from the germline V gene are MNHEY and SVGAGI. This CDR3 comprises 13 residues. CDR3 sequence: CASTKTGGTEAFF. The CDR3 DNA sequence: TGTGCCAGCACCAAGACAGGGGGGACTGAAGCTTTCTTT.